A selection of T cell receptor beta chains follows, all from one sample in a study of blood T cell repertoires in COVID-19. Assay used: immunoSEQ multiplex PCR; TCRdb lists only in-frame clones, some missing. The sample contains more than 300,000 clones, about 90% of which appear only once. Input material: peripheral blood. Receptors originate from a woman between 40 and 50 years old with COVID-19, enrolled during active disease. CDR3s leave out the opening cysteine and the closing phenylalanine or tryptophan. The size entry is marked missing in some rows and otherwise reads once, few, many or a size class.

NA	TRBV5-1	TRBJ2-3	ASRQGGPDTQY
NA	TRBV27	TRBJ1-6	ASSLSPGLNSPLH
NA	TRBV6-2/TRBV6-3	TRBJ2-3	ASSPLLGWGDHTDTQY
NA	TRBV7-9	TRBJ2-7	ASSRVQGYEQY
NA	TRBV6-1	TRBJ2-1	ASSPGGLEQF
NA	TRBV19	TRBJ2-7	ASSIALGQGTHEQY
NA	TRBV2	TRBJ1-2	ASRRQGIANYGYT
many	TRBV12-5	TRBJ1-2	ASGPQTRGYT
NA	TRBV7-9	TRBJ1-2	ASSDGGVNYGYT
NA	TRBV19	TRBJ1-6	ASSQNRGRESPLH
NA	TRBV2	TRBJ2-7	ASSEFVGSYEQY
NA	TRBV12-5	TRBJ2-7	ASGRGLPYEQY
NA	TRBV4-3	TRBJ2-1	ASTAAGGPAGEQF
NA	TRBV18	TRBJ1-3	ASGQGTGNTIY
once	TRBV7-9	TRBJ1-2	ASSPGRGINYGYT
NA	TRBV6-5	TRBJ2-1	ASSRRGEQF
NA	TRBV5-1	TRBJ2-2	ASSFTTNTGELF
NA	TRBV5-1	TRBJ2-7	ASRQGQSEQY
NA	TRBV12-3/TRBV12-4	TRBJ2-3	ASSGSGWTQY
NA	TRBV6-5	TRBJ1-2	ASRSTGGLGYT
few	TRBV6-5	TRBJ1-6	ASSYGGTGPGSPLH
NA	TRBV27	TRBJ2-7	ASSRRQGASNEQY
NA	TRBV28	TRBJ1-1	ATQTLGQAF
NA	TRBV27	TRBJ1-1	ASTDRLTEAF
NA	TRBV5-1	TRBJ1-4	ASSLVGTGNEKLF
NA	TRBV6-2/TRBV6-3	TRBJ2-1	ASSPHRNEQF
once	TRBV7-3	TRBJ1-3	ASSPTGTLSGNTIY
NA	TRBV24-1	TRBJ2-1	ATSDSGVTEQF
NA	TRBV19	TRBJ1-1	ASSSRQGIGFGTEAF
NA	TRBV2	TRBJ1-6	ASSDRGNSPLH
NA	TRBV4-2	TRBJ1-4	ASSQDNGGSGEKLF
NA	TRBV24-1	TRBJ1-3	ATSDPGTDSSGNTIY
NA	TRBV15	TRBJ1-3	ATSRVYRDSNTIY
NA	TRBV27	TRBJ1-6	ASSLTVYSYNSPLH
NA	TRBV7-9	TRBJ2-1	ASRGQRAYNEQF
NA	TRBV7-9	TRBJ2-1	ASSSRGGLAGDNEQF
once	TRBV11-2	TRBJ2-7	ASSLGQAHEQY
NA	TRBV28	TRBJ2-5	ASSLEGQETQY